Each of the 31 T cell receptor beta chains below was sequenced from the same sample in a study of T-cell reconstitution after alpha-beta-depleted transplantation in children. Unique molecular identifiers were incorporated into the prepared TCRbeta library. MiXCR, applied by TCRdb to the PCR reads, yields one record per CDR3 protein. The repertoire holds roughly 590,000 distinct CDR3 sequences, with roughly 15% as singletons. Specimen: PBMCs from the stem cell graft donor, collected from the stem cell graft. These receptors all come from a human donor who donated a stem cell graft to a child with acute myeloid leukemia.

The CDR3 spells CAWSVQNYGYTF. The CDR3 DNA is TGTGCCTGGAGTGTACAGAACTATGGCTACACCTTC. This chain uses TRBV30 with TRBJ1-2, with D uncertain. The CDR3 runs 12 residues. V dropped 0 bases and J dropped 2 bases, with 4 bases sitting between them. Germline V gives CDR1 GTSNPN, CDR2 SVGIG (reference sequence).

This clonotype was counted at least ten times. V and J are TRBV15 and TRBJ1-4; the D is unclear. With 0 bases removed from V and 7 bases from J, the gap between germline ends came to 12 bases. This CDR3 has 15 amino acids. Germline lookup yields CDR1 LNHNV and CDR2 YYDKDF (reference sequence). The DNA of the CDR3 is TGTGCCACCAGCAGAGAGCCACTAGGGCCTGAAAAACTGTTTTTT. It codes for CATSREPLGPEKLFF.

The V and J genes are TRBV28 and TRBJ2-7; 11 bases are a match to TRBD1. CDR1 and CDR2 from the germline V gene are MDHEN and SYDVKM. The CDR3 has 12 residues. V gave up 10 bases and J gave up 4 bases; unmatched junction bases: 3. CDR3 sequence: CATGDRGYEQYV. The CDR3 region has the DNA TGTGCCACCGGGGACAGGGGGTACGAGCAGTACGTC.

The chain carries TRBV5-1 and TRBJ2-2; D unresolved. Germline CDR1 and CDR2: SGHRS and YFSETQ. The V gene lost 2 bases and the J gene lost 4 bases, with 9 bases spanning the gap. CDR3 length equals 14 residues. Written as DNA, the CDR3 is TGCGCCAGCAGCTTTGGTCAGATCACCGGGGAGCTGTTTTTT. The encoded protein is CASSFGQITGELFF.

This clonotype was counted many times. The rearrangement uses TRBV29-1 and TRBJ2-1, with TRBD1 identical over 8 bases. Trimming removed 6 bases from V and 2 bases from J; junction bases left unmatched: 12. Germline CDR1 reads SQVTM; CDR2 reads ANQGSEA. The CDR3 consists of 16 residues. CDR3 DNA sequence: TGCAGCGTGATCCCCGGGACAGGTCGTACCTACAATGAGCAGTTCTTC. It is translated as CSVIPGTGRTYNEQFF.

In DNA, the CDR3 is TGTGCCAGCAGACGAGACAGGGGGGATACTGAAGCTTTCTTT. Translation: CASRRDRGDTEAFF. V gene TRBV12-3 or TRBV12-4 combines with J gene TRBJ1-1, with TRBD1 matching over 9 bases. This CDR3 has 14 amino acids. Germline trimming cut 6 bases from V and 5 bases from J; bases unmatched to any gene: 7.

This clonotype was seen only a few times. This chain uses TRBV6-5 with TRBJ1-5; no reliable D call. CDR1 and CDR2 (germline): MNHEY, SVGAGI. Trimming shortened V by 0 bases and J by 0 bases, and 15 bases separated the two germline ends. The length of the CDR3 is 18 residues. Written as DNA, the CDR3 is TGTGCCAGCAGTTACTCGGCCAGAACCCTCTATAGCAATCAGCCCCAGCATTTT. It translates to CASSYSARTLYSNQPQHF.

This clonotype was seen only a few times. This chain joins TRBV20-1 and TRBJ2-1; 8 bases line up with TRBD2. The V gene's germline CDR1 is DFQATT and CDR2 SNEGSKA (reference sequence). This CDR3 has 16 residues. The J segment lost 3 bases and the V segment lost 0 bases, leaving 7 bases of the junction unmatched. CDR3 protein: CSARDWRGVIYNEQFF. For the CDR3, the DNA is TGCAGTGCTAGAGATTGGCGGGGGGTGATCTACAATGAGCAGTTCTTC.

There are many counts of this clonotype. This chain joins TRBV29-1 and TRBJ2-5; D unclear. In germline, CDR1 is SQVTM, CDR2 ANQGSEA. This CDR3 is built from 13 residues. V shed 4 bases and J shed 3 bases, with 12 bases lying between them. CDR3 coding DNA: TGCAGCGTTGGGTTGCTTCTAGAAGAGACCCAGTACTTC. Translation: CSVGLLLEETQYF.

This clonotype was counted a few times. This chain uses TRBV11-2 with TRBJ2-7; the match to TRBD1 covers 8 bases. V shed 6 bases and J 4 bases; nucleotides not matched to a gene: 8. The CDR3 totals 14 residues. The germline CDR1 and CDR2 sequences are SGHAT and FQNNGV. The CDR3 sequence: CASSIWTGRYEQYF. The CDR3 bases are TGTGCCAGCAGTATTTGGACAGGGAGGTACGAGCAGTACTTC.

Ten or more counts support this clonotype. The rearrangement joins TRBV20-1 to TRBJ2-3; D perhaps matches TRBD1 (6 bases). Trimming shortened V by 5 bases and J by 5 bases, and 20 bases separated the two germline ends. Germline-derived CDR1 and CDR2 are DFQATT and SNEGSKA (reference sequence). CDR3 length: 15 residues. The CDR3 sequence: CSAFPTYRVGDTQYF. The CDR3 region has the DNA TGCAGTGCTTTCCCGACTTACAGGGTCGGAGATACGCAGTATTTT.

V usage is TRBV7-6 and J usage is TRBJ1-5; D is undetermined. The CDR3 is 14 amino acids. V lost 5 bases and J 6 bases, leaving 14 bases between the germline ends. Per germline, CDR1 SGHVS and CDR2 FNYEAQ. The chain's CDR3 is CASSLQKNGQPQHF. DNA of the CDR3: TGTGCCAGCAGCCTTCAGAAAAACGGTCAGCCCCAGCATTTT.

The rearrangement links TRBV20-1 to TRBJ1-6; 11 nucleotides agree with TRBD1. Germline V lookup: CDR1 DFQATT, CDR2 SNEGSKA (reference sequence). J gave up 10 bases and V 5 bases, and 1 base lay outside the gene matches. This CDR3 is 12 amino acids long. CDR3 nucleotide sequence: TGCAGTGCTCGGACAGGGGGCTCACCCCTCCACTTT. Protein: CSARTGGSPLHF.

This clonotype was seen a handful of times. The V call is TRBV27, the J call TRBJ2-7, with 8 bases that match TRBD2. The CDR3 runs to 19 residues. CDR1 is MNHEY, CDR2 SMNVEV, per germline (reference sequence). V dropped 10 bases and J dropped 1; count of bases not matched to a gene: 24. CDR3 nucleotide sequence: TGTGCCACCTTACCGCGCGGGACTAGTTTTTTGCATGCTTCCTACGAGCAGTACTTC. Its protein is CATLPRGTSFLHASYEQYF.

This chain connects TRBV7-9 to TRBJ2-3; no reliable D call. Germline CDR1 SEHNR, CDR2 FQNEAQ (reference sequence). The germline V and J ends were trimmed by 8 bases and 0 bases, with 9 bases remaining between them. This CDR3 region has 13 residues. CDR3 protein: CASCDGSTDTQYF. The CDR3 bases are TGTGCCAGCTGCGACGGGAGCACAGATACGCAGTATTTT. The full variable domain, with the rest looked up from reference TRBV7-9 and TRBJ2-3, is DTGVSQNPRHKITKRGQNVTFRCDPISEHNRLYWYRQTLGQGPEFLTYFQNEAQLEKSRLLSDRFSAERPKGSFSTLEIQRTEQGDSAMYLCASCDGSTDTQYFGPGTRLTVL.

The chain is built from TRBV28 and TRBJ2-5, with 9 bases that match TRBD1. The germline CDR1 and CDR2 sequences are MDHEN and SYDVKM. This CDR3 contains 15 residues. The junction had 11 bases not matched to a gene; V was cut back by 8 bases and J by 4 bases. Here the CDR3 reads CASLGRGQGRETQYF. The CDR3 DNA follows: TGTGCCAGCCTCGGTAGGGGACAGGGTAGAGAGACCCAGTACTTC.

Many counts were recorded for this clonotype. This chain links TRBV12-3 or TRBV12-4 with TRBJ2-7; TRBD2 might be the D (5 bases). V shed 1 base and J shed 5 bases, with 15 bases lying between them. The CDR3 sequence is 15 residues long. CDR3 DNA sequence: TGTGCCAGCAGTTTAGGGACCAGCCCCGGGGACGAGCAGTACGTC. Translating gives CASSLGTSPGDEQYV.

The rearrangement uses TRBV14 and TRBJ2-7, with D unresolved. The CDR3 sequence is 12 residues long. Germline-derived CDR1 and CDR2 are SGHDN and FVKESK. The ends were cut back, 2 bases at V and 7 bases at J, with 9 bases in the middle. The CDR3 loop is CASSQTRMEQYF. For the CDR3, the DNA is TGTGCCAGCAGCCAAACCCGGATGGAGCAGTACTTC.

This chain uses TRBV10-3 with TRBJ2-7, with 9 positions matching TRBD1. After removal of 6 bases from V and 1 base from J, the junction contained 7 bases not matched to a gene. From germline, CDR1 is ENHRY and CDR2 SYGVKD. The CDR3 consists of 15 residues. CDR3 bases: TGTGCCATCAGGGGGCCGGGACAGGGATCCTACGAGCAGTACTTC. It specifies CAIRGPGQGSYEQYF.

This clonotype was detected ten times or more. This rearrangement joins TRBV9 to TRBJ2-3; 11 bases are a match to TRBD2. Germline-derived CDR1 and CDR2 are SGDLS and YYNGEE. This CDR3 has 17 amino acids. Trimming removed 0 bases from V and 6 bases from J; junction bases left unmatched: 9. The CDR3 protein is CASSVEGTSGPQDTQYF. DNA for the CDR3: TGTGCCAGCAGCGTAGAGGGGACTAGCGGCCCTCAGGATACGCAGTATTTT.

The rearrangement links TRBV6-5 to TRBJ1-1, with TRBD1 matching 7 bases. The germline gives CDR1 MNHEY, CDR2 SVGAGI. The CDR3 runs to 19 residues. The V segment lost 0 bases and the J segment 0 bases; nucleotides outside the gene matches: 13. CDR3 nucleotides: TGTGCCAGCAGTTACTCGATACCTCATACTGACAGGGTGAACACTGAAGCTTTCTTT. Its protein is CASSYSIPHTDRVNTEAFF.

This clonotype was picked up a small number of times. V usage is TRBV12-3 or TRBV12-4 and J usage is TRBJ2-7, with 7 positions matching TRBD1. This CDR3 comprises 14 residues. V lost 5 bases to trimming and J lost 2 bases; unmatched junction nucleotides: 6. In nucleotides, the CDR3 is TGTGCCAGCAGTCGAGGGCAGGGGGCCTACGAGCAGTACGTC. This translates into CASSRGQGAYEQYV.

This clonotype was recorded at least ten times. The chain uses TRBV20-1 and TRBJ1-6; D is perhaps TRBD1 (5 bases). The germline CDR1 and CDR2 sequences are DFQATT and SNEGSKA (reference sequence). The CDR3 is 14 residues long. Trimming took off 7 bases at V and 5 bases at J, with 15 bases between the two ends. The CDR3 DNA sequence: TGCAGTGTTACCCGGGACGTAAATAATTCACCCCTCCACTTT. Its translation: CSVTRDVNNSPLHF.

The gene calls are TRBV20-1 and TRBJ2-7; D is ambiguous. The CDR3 sequence is 12 residues long. Trimming removed 0 bases at V and 5 bases at J, with 8 bases between. The germline CDR1 and CDR2 sequences are DFQATT and SNEGSKA (reference sequence). The CDR3 region has the DNA TGCAGTGCTAGAGATGAAACCCACGAGCAGTACTTC. Translated, it gives CSARDETHEQYF.

This clonotype came up many times. The genes are TRBV20-1 and TRBJ1-4; a possible D gene is TRBD1 (5 bases). Trimming removed 4 bases from V and 7 bases from J, with 10 bases in between. This CDR3 is 12 amino acids long. From germline, CDR1 is DFQATT and CDR2 SNEGSKA (reference sequence). CDR3 loop: CSAITGREKLFF. In DNA, the CDR3 is TGCAGTGCTATAACAGGACGTGAAAAACTGTTTTTT.

The table lists this clonotype with a few counts. The gene calls are TRBV5-5 and TRBJ2-5; no definite D call. This CDR3 has 14 amino acids. Germline V gene data show CDR1 as SGHKS and CDR2 as YYEKEE (reference sequence). V dropped 1 base and J dropped 5 bases, with 12 bases sitting between them. In DNA form, the CDR3 reads TGTGCCAGCAGCTTGAATTTGGGAAGGGAGACCCAGTACTTC. Amino acids: CASSLNLGRETQYF.

As to this clonotype: The junction departs from the called germline gene at one end, perhaps through a read error. The gene calls are TRBV4-1 and TRBJ1-1; 8 bases line up with TRBD1. There are 15 residues in the CDR3. From germline, CDR1 is MGHRA and CDR2 YSYEKL. The CDR3 bases are TGCGCCAGCAGCCAAGCCAGGGGGCCGAACGCTGAAGCTTTCTTT. This codes for CASSQARGPNAEAFF.

V gene TRBV4-3 combines with J gene TRBJ2-7, with 9 bases that match TRBD1. The CDR3 covers 17 residues. Germline V lookup: CDR1 LGHNA, CDR2 YSLEER. With V trimmed by 0 bases and J by 0 bases, 6 bases remained unmatched. The CDR3 sequence: CASSQDDGTGSSYEQYF. DNA of the CDR3: TGCGCCAGCAGCCAAGACGACGGGACAGGGAGCTCCTACGAGCAGTACTTC.

This clonotype was detected ten times or more. The rearrangement joins TRBV7-9 to TRBJ1-5; D is undetermined. CDR3 length: 13 residues. V gave up 5 bases and J gave up 7 bases, with 12 bases separating them. Germline-derived CDR1 and CDR2 are SEHNR and FQNEAQ (reference sequence). The CDR3 DNA is TGTGCCAGCAGCCCCACTGAGGAGCAGCCCCAGCATTTT. Encoded protein: CASSPTEEQPQHF.

V and J are TRBV5-6 and TRBJ2-3; D call uncertain. The CDR3 totals 12 residues. Trimming left V 7 bases short and J 8 bases short, with 14 bases between. Germline V gene sequence: CDR1 SGHDT, CDR2 YYEEEE. CDR3 sequence: CASLLGLGTQYF. CDR3 coding DNA: TGTGCCAGCCTACTGGGCCTAGGTACGCAGTATTTT. Full variable domain (rest looked up from reference TRBV5-6 and TRBJ2-3): DAGVTQSPTHLIKTRGQQVTLRCSPKSGHDTVSWYQQALGQGPQFIFQYYEEEERQRGNFPDRFSGHQFPNYSSELNVNALLLGDSALYLCASLLGLGTQYFGPGTRLTVL.

CDR3 sequence (DNA): TGTGCCAGTAGTATCCGGGCTCGTCAGCCCCAGCATTTT. This gives the protein CASSIRARQPQHF. The chain uses TRBV19 and TRBJ1-5, with D hard to call. Trimming stripped 3 bases from V and 6 bases from J, with 9 bases between. Germline loops: CDR1 LNHDA, CDR2 SQIVND (reference sequence). The CDR3 has 13 residues.